This paragraph covers one T cell receptor (beta chain) sequence. The clone's antigen remains unknown. Qualities for individual bases were not recorded, and no much larger clone is one base off. A cohort of 25 to 30 patients with locally advanced or metastatic urothelial carcinoma, treated at Memorial Sloan Kettering on a trial protocol, was included. Peripheral blood mononuclear cells were collected from each patient pretreatment and during treatment, giving between 1 and 8 total time points per patient. The Qiagen DNeasy Blood extraction kit was used to purify genomic DNA from total PBMCs and from tumor samples. Collected pretreatment and during treatment, PBMCs were isolated and stored as previously described. The germline V gene specifies SGHAT as CDR1 and FQNNGV as CDR2. From cysteine to phenylalanine, the CDR3 is 14 amino acids long. Only the CDR3 region is kept as DNA, spanning 42 bases read in frame from base 1. V is reduced by 5 bases and J by 7 bases, leaving a spacing of 18 bases between them.

Each PCR received spiked-in synthetic TCR analog templates so that absolute template abundance could be estimated from read counts. Using the immunoSEQ assay, TCRbeta CDR3 regions were amplified from genomic DNA with bias-controlled V and J gene primers. Rearranged TCRbeta segments were sequenced at approximately 20X coverage. The source study handled its data this way. Sequencing errors were corrected by clustering, and CDR3s were annotated against IMGT so that V, D and J genes could be assigned. Downstream analyses used only productive TCRbeta rearrangements, leaving out any out-of-frame or stop-codon sequences. To compute clonality, Shannon entropy was normalized by the log of the number of unique productive sequences and then subtracted from one. Fisher's exact test with Benjamini-Hochberg correction, using a cutoff of adjusted p below 0.01, was how clones that differed between time points or between blood and tumor were identified. The table comes from immuneACCESS by way of TCRdb, which keeps in-frame sequences with V and J called. Part of the clones is missing from these tables; in studies checked, under half for an unresolved V gene and the rest for unknown reasons. The V and J calls and clone size were taken over from that table, and D and trimming were inferred from the DNA. The sample profile shows 44,000 or so clones; approximately 89% of them were found once. Of the sample, roughly 3.6% falls within the top ten clones.

The data derive from a study of PD-L1 blockade in urothelial cancer (dated by TCRdb to 2016 to 2017). Some background on the complete study: Therapy was started in the mid-2010s for all patients, and atezolizumab 1,200 mg was administered intravenously every 3 weeks. Somatic, immune and clinical correlates of response to PD-L1 blockade with atezolizumab in urothelial cancer were the focus of an exploratory multi-omic analysis. Blood samples were analyzed at 3 weeks after treatment start (second dose) and at 6 weeks after treatment start. An ECOG performance status of 0 or 1 was recorded for the patients, and 0 to 3 prior chemotherapy regimens had been received by the patients. Pretreatment blood TCR-seq was available for twenty-nine patients, at least one posttreatment blood collection was obtained for around 25 patients, and tumor TCR-seq was available for around 25 patients. In the same patients, whole exome sequencing and RNA sequencing of pretreatment tumors were performed in addition to TCR sequencing. About 85% of the roughly 29 patients were males with bladder-origin urothelial cancer, and about 60% of the roughly 29 reported a prior smoking history. About 10 patients achieved durable clinical benefit and about 22 did not. Pretreatment tumor samples, along with matched peripheral blood collected serially before and after atezolizumab treatment, underwent TCR sequencing. Blood samples yielded a median of 141,255 T cells and more than 75,000 unique TCRs, with median clonality roughly 0.082. Progression-free survival longer than 6 months counted as durable clinical benefit, and TCR features were additionally tested against both progression-free and overall survival.

Broad study findings and their caveats: Among patients with durable benefit, tumor-associated TCR clones showed greater expansion in peripheral blood 3 weeks after treatment started (n ≈ 20, p = 0.022). Small sample size (n ≈ 27) and many exploratory analyses mean the results are intended to be hypothesis-generating. Improved progression-free and overall survival was found to be associated with pretreatment peripheral blood TCR clonality below the median.

The specimen comprised PBMCs, sampled around atezolizumab (anti-PD-L1) treatment. This TCR was recovered from an elderly man with urothelial cancer. This receptor chain uses TRBV11-2 and TRBJ2-7; the D gene is perhaps TRBD2, from 5 matching bases. The CDR3 protein: CASSRAIRDEEQYF. The sequence in DNA is TGTGCCAGCAGCCGGGCCATCCGGGATGAAGAGCAGTACTTC.